Each of the 17 T cell receptor beta chains below was sequenced from the same sample in a study of shared clonotypes between healthy human individuals. Only in-frame clones appear in the TCRdb table, and some are missing; sequencing was by immunoSEQ multiplex PCR. The table has about 2.1 million clones, 93% seen once. CD45RO-negative CD8 cells positively selected for CCR7 made up the naive population, which excluded terminally differentiated effector memory CD45RA+ cells. Sequencing was performed on naive CD8+ T cells from PBMCs. These receptors were obtained from a man younger than 35 in good health. Some clones in this sample may be carry-over from other donors' samples.

The CDR3 region is CASSLSYTDGYTF. CDR3 DNA sequence: TGTGCCAGCAGCTTATCGTACACAGATGGCTACACCTTC. The chain links TRBV11-2 to TRBJ1-2; D not certain. The CDR3 has 13 amino acids. V lost 2 bases, J lost 6 bases, and 10 bases lay in between. CDR1 and CDR2 (germline): SGHAT, FQNNGV.

The chain couples TRBV13 to TRBJ2-7, with D perhaps matching TRBD1 (5 bases). CDR1 is PRHDT and CDR2 is FYEKMQ in the germline V gene (reference sequence). CDR3 length: 15 amino acids. V lost 4 bases and J 1 base, leaving 14 bases between the germline ends. The CDR3 DNA reads TGTGCCAGCAGCTCCCGGACACTAAGATCCTACGAGCAGTACTTC. Translation: CASSSRTLRSYEQYF.

The chain couples TRBV7-9 to TRBJ1-2, with D possibly TRBD1 on 5 matching bases. CDR1 is SEHNR, CDR2 FQNEAQ, per germline (reference sequence). The CDR3 has 14 amino acids. Trimming pared 5 bases from V and 6 bases from J, leaving 16 bases between. The CDR3 DNA reads TGTGCCAGCAGCCAAGGAGCAGGGTTGAATGGCTACACCTTC. It translates to CASSQGAGLNGYTF. The full variable domain, rest sourced from reference TRBV7-9 and TRBJ1-2, is DTGVSQNPRHKITKRGQNVTFRCDPISEHNRLYWYRQTLGQGPEFLTYFQNEAQLEKSRLLSDRFSAERPKGSFSTLEIQRTEQGDSAMYLCASSQGAGLNGYTFGSGTRLTVV.

To note about this clone: The sample has other DNA sequences that encode this CDR3 too. The rearrangement uses TRBV27 and TRBJ2-1; D may match TRBD1 or TRBD2 (5 bases each). V gave up 1 base and J gave up 6 bases, with 7 bases separating them. The germline gives CDR1 MNHEY, CDR2 SMNVEV (reference sequence). The CDR3 spans 13 residues. The CDR3 DNA sequence: TGTGCCAGCAGTTTATTGGGGGTCAATGAGCAGTTCTTC. It translates to CASSLLGVNEQFF.

The chain is built from TRBV7-3 and TRBJ2-1; 8 bases agree with TRBD2. Looked up from germline, CDR1 is SGHTA and CDR2 is FQGTGA. CDR3 length: 16 residues. V shed 1 base, J shed 0 bases, and the junction held 2 bases outside the gene matches. As DNA, the CDR3 is TGTGCCAGCAGCTTAATCGCGGGAGGCTCCTACAATGAGCAGTTCTTC. It specifies CASSLIAGGSYNEQFF.

The chain couples TRBV11-2 to TRBJ1-4; perhaps TRBD1 as D (6 bases). The V end lost 7 bases, the J end lost 8 bases, and 17 bases lay between the germline ends. This CDR3 region has 14 residues. CDR1 SGHAT and CDR2 FQNNGV come from the germline V gene. The CDR3 region has the DNA TGTGCCAGCAAGGTGACTGGGGGCCAAGAAAAACTGTTTTTT. This gives the protein CASKVTGGQEKLFF.

V usage is TRBV27 and J usage is TRBJ2-6, with D maybe TRBD1 (5 bases). V lost 5 bases and J 1 base, leaving 9 bases between the germline ends. The CDR3 length is 15 residues. The germline V gene has CDR1 MNHEY and CDR2 SMNVEV (reference sequence). The CDR3 DNA follows: TGTGCCAGCAGTAATAAGGGGTCTGGGGCCAACGTCCTGACTTTC. This gives the protein CASSNKGSGANVLTF.

The gene calls are TRBV6-5 and TRBJ2-7; 7 bases agree with TRBD2. CDR3 size: 16 residues. Germline CDR1 is MNHEY and CDR2 is SVGAGI. The junction had 8 bases not matched to a gene; V was cut back by 2 bases and J by 1 base. The chain's CDR3 is CASSYGGGQVSYEQYF. The DNA for the CDR3 is TGTGCCAGCAGTTACGGGGGAGGGCAGGTTTCCTACGAGCAGTACTTC.

The V call is TRBV5-1, the J call TRBJ2-1; 10 bases are shared with TRBD2. V shed 0 bases and J 8 bases; nucleotides not matched to a gene: 5. Germline CDR1 is SGHRS and CDR2 is YFSETQ. The CDR3 has 15 residues. CDR3: CASSLAGLALHEQFF. The CDR3 bases are TGCGCCAGCAGCTTGGCGGGACTAGCGTTACATGAGCAGTTCTTC.

The chain joins TRBV2 to TRBJ2-7; D is unresolved. The germline V gene has CDR1 SNHLY and CDR2 FYNNEI. Deletions cut 1 base from V and 3 bases from J, with 16 bases between. The CDR3 length is 16 residues. The CDR3 is CASSEVGKGLNYEQYF. DNA for the CDR3: TGTGCCAGCAGTGAAGTAGGGAAGGGTCTCAACTACGAGCAGTACTTC. Full variable domain (missing parts from reference TRBV2 and TRBJ2-7): EPEVTQTPSHQVTQMGQEVILRCVPISNHLYFYWYRQILGQKVEFLVSFYNNEISEKSEIFDDQFSVERPDGSNFTLKIRSTKLEDSAMYFCASSEVGKGLNYEQYFGPGTRLTVT.

The chain recombines TRBV2 with TRBJ2-1; D is ambiguous. Germline V gene sequence: CDR1 SNHLY, CDR2 FYNNEI. CDR3 length: 13 residues. The ends were cut back, 7 bases at V and 8 bases at J, with 15 bases in the middle. CDR3 sequence reads: CASIVAPTHEQFF. In DNA, the CDR3 is TGTGCCAGCATCGTGGCTCCGACACATGAGCAGTTCTTC. Variable domain in full (rest from reference TRBV2 and TRBJ2-1): EPEVTQTPSHQVTQMGQEVILRCVPISNHLYFYWYRQILGQKVEFLVSFYNNEISEKSEIFDDQFSVERPDGSNFTLKIRSTKLEDSAMYFCASIVAPTHEQFFGPGTRLTVL.

The chain links TRBV11-2 to TRBJ2-7; weak D call: TRBD1 (6 bases). Trimming cost V 5 bases and J 3 bases, with 17 bases left between them. CDR3 length: 15 amino acids. CDR1 is SGHAT, CDR2 FQNNGV, per germline. The CDR3 here is CASSASTGPRYEQYF. As DNA, the CDR3 is TGTGCCAGCAGCGCCTCGACAGGACCCCGCTACGAGCAGTACTTC.

The chain uses TRBV7-9 and TRBJ1-3; 7 nucleotides agree with TRBD1. This CDR3 has 14 amino acids. Losses at the gene ends were 5 bases for V and 0 bases for J; bases not matched to a gene: 1. CDR1 SEHNR and CDR2 FQNEAQ come from the germline V gene (reference sequence). The CDR3, as DNA: TGTGCCAGCAGCGACAGGGCCTCTGGAAACACCATATATTTT. Amino acid sequence: CASSDRASGNTIYF.

CDR3 coding DNA: TGTGCCAGCAGCTGGGGGCGGGAGACCGACTATGGCTACACCTTC. It is translated as CASSWGRETDYGYTF. The chain employs TRBV7-9 and TRBJ1-2, with D perhaps matching TRBD1 (6 bases). This CDR3 has 15 amino acids. Per the germline V gene, CDR1 is SEHNR and CDR2 is FQNEAQ (reference sequence). Trimming took 4 bases from V and 3 from J, leaving 15 bases between them. Using reference TRBV7-9 and TRBJ1-2 for the parts outside the CDR3, the full variable domain is DTGVSQNPRHKITKRGQNVTFRCDPISEHNRLYWYRQTLGQGPEFLTYFQNEAQLEKSRLLSDRFSAERPKGSFSTLEIQRTEQGDSAMYLCASSWGRETDYGYTFGSGTRLTVV.

The J gene is TRBJ2-1, the V gene TRBV4-3; D perhaps matches TRBD2 (6 bases). The CDR3 is 15 residues long. V lost 6 bases, J lost 12 bases, and 24 bases lay in between. From germline, CDR1 is LGHNA and CDR2 YSLEER. This chain's CDR3 is CASSDWGRKEFRQFF. CDR3 coding DNA: TGCGCCAGCAGTGATTGGGGGAGGAAGGAGTTTAGGCAGTTCTTC.

The V call is TRBV7-3, the J call TRBJ2-3, with 10 bases that match TRBD2. This CDR3 contains 14 residues. V was pared by 8 bases and J by 5 bases, with 7 bases of the junction left unmatched. Germline loops: CDR1 SGHTA, CDR2 FQGTGA. The CDR3 DNA reads as TGTGCCAGCGCCCTAGCGGGAGAGAAAGATACGCAGTATTTT. Its protein product is CASALAGEKDTQYF.

The chain employs TRBV19 and TRBJ2-5; a weak D match, TRBD2 (5 bases). Germline V gives CDR1 LNHDA, CDR2 SQIVND (reference sequence). CDR3 size: 14 residues. The ends were cut back, 2 bases at V and 2 bases at J, with 9 bases in the middle. CDR3 in amino acids: CASSIRGAQETQYF. In DNA, the CDR3 is TGTGCCAGTAGTATACGGGGAGCACAAGAGACCCAGTACTTC.